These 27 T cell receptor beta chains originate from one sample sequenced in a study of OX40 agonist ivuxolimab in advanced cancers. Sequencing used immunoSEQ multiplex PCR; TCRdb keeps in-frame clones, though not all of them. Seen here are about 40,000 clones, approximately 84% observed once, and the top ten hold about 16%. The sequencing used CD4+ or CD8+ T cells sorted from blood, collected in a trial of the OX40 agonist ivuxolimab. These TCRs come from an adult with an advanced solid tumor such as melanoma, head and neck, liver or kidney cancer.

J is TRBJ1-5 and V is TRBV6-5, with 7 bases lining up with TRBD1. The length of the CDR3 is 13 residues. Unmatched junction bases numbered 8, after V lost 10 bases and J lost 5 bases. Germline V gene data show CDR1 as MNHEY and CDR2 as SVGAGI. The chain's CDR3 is CATRDSQDQPQHF. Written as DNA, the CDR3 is TGTGCCACACGGGACAGCCAGGATCAGCCCCAGCATTTT.

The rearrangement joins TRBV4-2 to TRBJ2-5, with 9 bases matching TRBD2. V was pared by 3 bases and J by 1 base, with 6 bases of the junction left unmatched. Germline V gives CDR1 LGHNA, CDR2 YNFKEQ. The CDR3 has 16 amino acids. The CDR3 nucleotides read TGTGCCAGCAGCCATATGACTAGCGGAGGCCAAGAGACCCAGTACTTC. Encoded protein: CASSHMTSGGQETQYF.

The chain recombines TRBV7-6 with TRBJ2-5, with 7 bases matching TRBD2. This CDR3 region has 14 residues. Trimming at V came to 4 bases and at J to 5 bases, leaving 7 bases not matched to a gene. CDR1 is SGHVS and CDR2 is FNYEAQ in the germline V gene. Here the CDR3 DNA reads TGTGCCAGCAGCTCCGGACTAGGGCAGGAGACCCAGTACTTC. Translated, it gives CASSSGLGQETQYF.

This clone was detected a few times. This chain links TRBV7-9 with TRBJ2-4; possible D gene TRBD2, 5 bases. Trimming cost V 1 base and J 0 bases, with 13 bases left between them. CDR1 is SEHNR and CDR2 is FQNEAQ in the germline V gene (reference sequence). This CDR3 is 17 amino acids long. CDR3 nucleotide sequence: TGTGCCAGCAGCTTAGAGGCGGGCCTGGGAGCCAAAAACATTCAGTACTTC. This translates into CASSLEAGLGAKNIQYF.

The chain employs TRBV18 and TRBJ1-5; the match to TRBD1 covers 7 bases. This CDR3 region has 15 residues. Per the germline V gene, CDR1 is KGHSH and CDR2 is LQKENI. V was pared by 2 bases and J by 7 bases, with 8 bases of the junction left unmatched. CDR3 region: CASSPADRVGQPQHF. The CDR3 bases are TGTGCCAGCTCACCAGCCGACAGGGTCGGACAGCCCCAGCATTTT.

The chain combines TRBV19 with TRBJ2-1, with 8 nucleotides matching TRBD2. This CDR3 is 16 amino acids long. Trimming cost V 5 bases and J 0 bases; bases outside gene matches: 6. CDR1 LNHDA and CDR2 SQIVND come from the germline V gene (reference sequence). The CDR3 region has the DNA TGTGCCAGTAGTTTCCTAGCGGGCAGCTCCTACAATGAGCAGTTCTTC. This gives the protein CASSFLAGSSYNEQFF.

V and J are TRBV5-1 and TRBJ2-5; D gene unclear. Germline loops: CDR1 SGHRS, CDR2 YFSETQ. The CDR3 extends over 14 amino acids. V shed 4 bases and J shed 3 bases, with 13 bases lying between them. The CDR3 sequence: CASSPFSPKETQYF. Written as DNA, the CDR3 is TGCGCCAGCAGCCCCTTCTCCCCCAAAGAGACCCAGTACTTC.

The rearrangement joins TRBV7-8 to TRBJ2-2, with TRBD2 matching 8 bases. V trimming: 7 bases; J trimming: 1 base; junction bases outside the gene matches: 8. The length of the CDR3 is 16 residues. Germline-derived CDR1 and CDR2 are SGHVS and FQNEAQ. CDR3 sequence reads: CASITPAGGNTGELFF. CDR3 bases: TGTGCCAGCATCACCCCCGCGGGGGGGAACACCGGGGAGCTGTTTTTT.

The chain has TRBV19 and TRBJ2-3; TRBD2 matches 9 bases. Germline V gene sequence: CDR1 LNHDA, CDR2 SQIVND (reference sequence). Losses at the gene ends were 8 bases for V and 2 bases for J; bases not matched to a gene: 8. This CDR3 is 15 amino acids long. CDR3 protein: CASVGLAGPTDTQYF. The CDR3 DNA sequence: TGTGCCAGTGTCGGGCTAGCGGGGCCCACAGATACGCAGTATTTT. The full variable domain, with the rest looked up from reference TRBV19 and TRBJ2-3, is DGGITQSPKYLFRKEGQNVTLSCEQNLNHDAMYWYRQDPGQGLRLIYYSQIVNDFQKGDIAEGYSVSREKKESFPLTVTSAQKNPTAFYLCASVGLAGPTDTQYFGPGTRLTVL.

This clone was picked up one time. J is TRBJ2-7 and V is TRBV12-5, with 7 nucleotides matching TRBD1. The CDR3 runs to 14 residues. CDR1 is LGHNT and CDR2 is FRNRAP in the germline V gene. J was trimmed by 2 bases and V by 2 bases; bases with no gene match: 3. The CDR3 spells CASGLPQGPYEQYF. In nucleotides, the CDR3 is TGTGCTAGTGGTTTGCCACAGGGGCCCTACGAGCAGTACTTC. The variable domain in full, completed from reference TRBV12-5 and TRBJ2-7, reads DARVTQTPRHKVTEMGQEVTMRCQPILGHNTVFWYRQTMMQGLELLAYFRNRAPLDDSGMPKDRFSAEMPDATLATLKIQPSEPRDSAVYFCASGLPQGPYEQYFGPGTRLTVT.

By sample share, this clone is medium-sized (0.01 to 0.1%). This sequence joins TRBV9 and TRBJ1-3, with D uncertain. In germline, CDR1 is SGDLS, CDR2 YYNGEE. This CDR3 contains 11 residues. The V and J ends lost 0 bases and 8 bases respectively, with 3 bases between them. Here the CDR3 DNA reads TGTGCCAGCAGCGTAGGGGACACCATATATTTT. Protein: CASSVGDTIYF.

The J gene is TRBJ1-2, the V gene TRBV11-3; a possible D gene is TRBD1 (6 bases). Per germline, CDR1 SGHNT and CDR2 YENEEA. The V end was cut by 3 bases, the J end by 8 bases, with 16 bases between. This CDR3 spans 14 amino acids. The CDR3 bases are TGTGCCAGCAGCTTCCCGACGGGGGCAGAAGGCTACACCTTC. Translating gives CASSFPTGAEGYTF.

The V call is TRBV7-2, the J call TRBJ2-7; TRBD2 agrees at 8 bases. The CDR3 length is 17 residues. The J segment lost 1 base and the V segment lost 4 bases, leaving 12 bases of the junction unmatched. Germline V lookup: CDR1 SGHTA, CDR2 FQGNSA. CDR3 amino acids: CASSSLGLGRVSYEQYF. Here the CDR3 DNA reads TGTGCCAGCAGCTCCTTGGGACTAGGGAGAGTATCCTACGAGCAGTACTTC. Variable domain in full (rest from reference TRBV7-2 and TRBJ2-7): GAGVSQSPSNKVTEKGKDVELRCDPISGHTALYWYRQSLGQGLEFLIYFQGNSAPDKSGLPSDRFSAERTGGSVSTLTIQRTQQEDSAVYLCASSSLGLGRVSYEQYFGPGTRLTVT.

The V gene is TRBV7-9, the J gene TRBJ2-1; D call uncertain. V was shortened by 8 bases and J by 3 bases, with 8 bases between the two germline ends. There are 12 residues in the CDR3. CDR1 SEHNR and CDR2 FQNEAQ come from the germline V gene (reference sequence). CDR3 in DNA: TGTGCCAGCTCTCACCTCTACAATGAGCAGTTCTTC. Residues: CASSHLYNEQFF.

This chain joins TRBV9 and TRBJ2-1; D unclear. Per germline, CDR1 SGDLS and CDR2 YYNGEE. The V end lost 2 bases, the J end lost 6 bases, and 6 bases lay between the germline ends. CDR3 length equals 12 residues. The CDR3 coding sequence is TGTGCCAGCAGCGTGGCCGGCAATGAGCAGTTCTTC. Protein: CASSVAGNEQFF.

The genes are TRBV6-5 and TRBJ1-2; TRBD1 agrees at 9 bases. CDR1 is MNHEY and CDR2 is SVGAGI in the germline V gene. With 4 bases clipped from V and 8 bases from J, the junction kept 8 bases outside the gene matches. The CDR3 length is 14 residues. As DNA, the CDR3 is TGTGCCAGCAGTTCGATTGGGGACAGGGAGGGCTACACCTTC. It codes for CASSSIGDREGYTF.

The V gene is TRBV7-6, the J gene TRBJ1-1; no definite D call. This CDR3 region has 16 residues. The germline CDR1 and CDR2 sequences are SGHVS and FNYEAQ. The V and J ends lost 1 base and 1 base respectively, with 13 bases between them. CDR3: CASSLVDASPNTEAFF. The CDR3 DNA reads TGTGCCAGCAGCTTAGTGGATGCCTCCCCGAACACTGAAGCTTTCTTT.

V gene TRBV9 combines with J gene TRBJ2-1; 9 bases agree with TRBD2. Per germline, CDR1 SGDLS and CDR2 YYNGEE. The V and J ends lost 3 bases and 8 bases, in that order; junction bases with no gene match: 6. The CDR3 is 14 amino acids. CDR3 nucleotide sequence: TGTGCCAGCAGCGCCGAGATAGCGGGAGATGAGCAGTTCTTC. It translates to CASSAEIAGDEQFF.

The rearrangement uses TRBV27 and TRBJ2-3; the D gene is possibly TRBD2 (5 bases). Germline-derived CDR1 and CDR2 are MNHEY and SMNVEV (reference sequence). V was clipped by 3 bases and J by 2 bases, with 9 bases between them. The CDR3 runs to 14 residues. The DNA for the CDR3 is TGTGCCAGCAGTTTCGGACTGGACACAGATACGCAGTATTTT. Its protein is CASSFGLDTDTQYF.

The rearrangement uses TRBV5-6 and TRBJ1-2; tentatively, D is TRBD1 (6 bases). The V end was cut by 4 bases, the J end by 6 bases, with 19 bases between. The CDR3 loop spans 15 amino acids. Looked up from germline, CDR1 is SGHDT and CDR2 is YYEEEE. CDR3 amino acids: CASSRTLTGRDGYTF. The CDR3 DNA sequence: TGTGCCAGCAGCCGAACTCTGACAGGAAGGGATGGCTACACCTTC.

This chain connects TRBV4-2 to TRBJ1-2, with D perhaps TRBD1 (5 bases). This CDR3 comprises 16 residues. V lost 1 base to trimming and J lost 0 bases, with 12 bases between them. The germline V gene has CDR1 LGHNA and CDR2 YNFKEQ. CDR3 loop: CASSQVWGLANYGYTF. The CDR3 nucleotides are TGTGCCAGCAGCCAAGTTTGGGGGTTAGCTAACTATGGCTACACCTTC.

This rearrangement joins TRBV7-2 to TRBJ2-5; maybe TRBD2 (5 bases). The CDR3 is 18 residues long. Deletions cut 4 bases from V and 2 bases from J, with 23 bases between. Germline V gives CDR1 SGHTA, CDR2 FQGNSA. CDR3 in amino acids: CASSSASVGSDFQETQYF. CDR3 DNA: TGTGCCAGCAGCTCTGCCTCCGTGGGGAGCGATTTTCAAGAGACCCAGTACTTC.

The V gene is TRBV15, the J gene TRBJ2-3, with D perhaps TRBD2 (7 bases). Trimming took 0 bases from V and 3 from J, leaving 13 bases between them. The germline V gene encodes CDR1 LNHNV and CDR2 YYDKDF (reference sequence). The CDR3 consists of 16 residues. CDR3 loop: CATSRDPGGPTDTQYF. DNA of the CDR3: TGTGCCACCAGCAGAGATCCCGGGGGGCCGACAGATACGCAGTATTTT.

This chain's CDR3 is CASSRGLLSSYNEQFF. The CDR3 DNA is TGTGCCAGCAGTAGGGGACTACTGAGCTCCTACAATGAGCAGTTCTTC. This rearrangement joins TRBV25-1 to TRBJ2-1; 7 bases fit TRBD2. The CDR3 totals 16 residues. From germline, CDR1 is MGHDK and CDR2 SYGVNS. Unmatched junction bases numbered 7, after V lost 5 bases and J lost 0 bases.

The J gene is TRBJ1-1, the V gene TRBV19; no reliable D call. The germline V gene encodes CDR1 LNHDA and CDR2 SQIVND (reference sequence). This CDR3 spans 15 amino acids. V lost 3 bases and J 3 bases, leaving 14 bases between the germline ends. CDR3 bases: TGTGCCAGTAGTATCACCCCAAAGGGAGACACTGAAGCTTTCTTT. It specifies CASSITPKGDTEAFF.

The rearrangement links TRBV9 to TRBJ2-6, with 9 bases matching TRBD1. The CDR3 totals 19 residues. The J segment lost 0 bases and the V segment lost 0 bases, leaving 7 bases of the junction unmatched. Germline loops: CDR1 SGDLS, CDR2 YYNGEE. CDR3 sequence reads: CASSVVGTGRVSGANVLTF. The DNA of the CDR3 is TGTGCCAGCAGCGTAGTGGGGACAGGGAGAGTCTCTGGGGCCAACGTCCTGACTTTC.

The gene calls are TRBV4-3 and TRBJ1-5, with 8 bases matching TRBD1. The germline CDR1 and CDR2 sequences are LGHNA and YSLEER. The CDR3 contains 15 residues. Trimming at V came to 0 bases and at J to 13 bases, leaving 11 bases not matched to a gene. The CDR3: CASSQDQGDRRVQHF. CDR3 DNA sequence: TGCGCCAGCAGCCAAGATCAGGGGGACAGGCGAGTTCAGCATTTT.